The sequence of this T cell receptor (beta chain) was determined in a study of T cell responses to AZD1222 COVID-19 vaccine. V dropped 4 bases and J dropped 4 bases, with 20 bases sitting between them. Per germline, CDR1 SGHDT and CDR2 YYEEEE. The CDR3 consists of 16 residues. Sequencing used immunoSEQ multiplex PCR; TCRdb keeps in-frame clones, though not all of them. The data show about 110,000 clones, around 90% seen once. Regarding the study as a whole: Among vaccine-associated CD4 TCRs, coverage spanned spike, with dominance at 160-218 and 743-854.

A word on this clone: What it binds is not known.

The receptor was derived from an adult in good health. This chain links TRBV5-6 with TRBJ1-2; the D is unclear. Sample: peripheral blood, taken on day 0 of AZD1222 vaccination. In DNA, the CDR3 is TGTGCCAGCAGCCCCTTATTTCAGGAAGAGATCTATGGCTACACCTTC. Protein: CASSPLFQEEIYGYTF.